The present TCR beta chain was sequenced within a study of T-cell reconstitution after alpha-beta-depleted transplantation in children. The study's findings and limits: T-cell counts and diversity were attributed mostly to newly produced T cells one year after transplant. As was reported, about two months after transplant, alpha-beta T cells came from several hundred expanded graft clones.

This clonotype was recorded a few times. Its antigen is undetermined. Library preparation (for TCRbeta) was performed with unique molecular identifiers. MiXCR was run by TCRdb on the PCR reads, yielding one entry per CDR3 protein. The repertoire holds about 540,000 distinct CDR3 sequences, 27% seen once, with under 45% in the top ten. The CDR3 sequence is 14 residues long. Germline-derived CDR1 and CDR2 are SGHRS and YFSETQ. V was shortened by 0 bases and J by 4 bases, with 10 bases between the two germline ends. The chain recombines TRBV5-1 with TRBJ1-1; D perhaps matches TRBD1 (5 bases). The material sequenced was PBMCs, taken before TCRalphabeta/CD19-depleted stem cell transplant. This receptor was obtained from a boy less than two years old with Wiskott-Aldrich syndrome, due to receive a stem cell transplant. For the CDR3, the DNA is TGCGCCAGCAGCTTGGCAGGGTTGGGCACTGAAGCTTTCTTT. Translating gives CASSLAGLGTEAFF.